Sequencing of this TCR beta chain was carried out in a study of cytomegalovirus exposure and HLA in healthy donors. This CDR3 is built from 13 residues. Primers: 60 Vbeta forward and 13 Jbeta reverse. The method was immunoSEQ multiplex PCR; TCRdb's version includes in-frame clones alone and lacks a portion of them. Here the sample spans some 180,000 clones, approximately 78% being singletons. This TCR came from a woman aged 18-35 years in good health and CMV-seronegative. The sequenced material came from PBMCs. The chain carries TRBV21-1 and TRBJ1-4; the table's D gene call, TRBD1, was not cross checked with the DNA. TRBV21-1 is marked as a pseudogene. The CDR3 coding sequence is TGTGCCAGCAGCAAAGTGGCCAATGAAAAACTGTTTTTT. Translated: CASSKVANEKLFF.